These T cell receptor beta chains were read from a single sample in a study of cytomegalovirus exposure and HLA in healthy donors. The data were produced by immunoSEQ multiplex PCR, yet TCRdb's version contains in-frame clones alone and is incomplete. Of around 120,000 clones listed, more than 80% are singletons. Source material: PBMCs. These receptors all stem from a man aged 25 to 45 in good health and CMV-seronegative. Both conserved end residues are part of each CDR3.

>TRBV14|TRBJ1-1
CASSQVSGNTEAFF
>TRBV28|TRBJ2-2
CASSPVGELFF
>TRBV19|TRBJ1-1
CASSISGTGSTEAFF
>TRBV29-1|TRBJ2-3
CSVTWTGKADTQYF
>TRBV28|TRBJ2-7
CASSLRGLPIDEQYF
>TRBV2|TRBJ1-5
CASQDRGPYSNQPQNF
>TRBV7-9|.
CASRKGYEQYF
>TRBV5-1|TRBJ1-1
CASEKTGGRGNTEAFF
>TRBV11-2|TRBJ2-5
CASSALVGVETQYF
>TRBV2|TRBJ1-1
CASSLTKRGFDTEAFF
>TRBV27|TRBJ2-7
CASSPWTGTISGEPYEQYF
>TRBV11-3|TRBJ2-7
CASRKEGGGSSYEQYF
>TRBV5-1|TRBJ2-5
CASSLVGLAAETQYF
>TRBV27|TRBJ2-7
CASSPARASGSDEQYF
>TRBV5-4|TRBJ1-1
CASSLNTEAFF
>TRBV27|TRBJ2-1
CASSLRSSGSRYNEQFF
>TRBV27|TRBJ2-1
CASSFGGLTYNEQFF
>TRBV12-2|TRBJ2-7
CASRPKRWDRVNEQYF
>TRBV28|TRBJ1-5
CASKKDPGGNQPQHF
>TRBV11-2|TRBJ1-5
CASSRTGGNQPQHF
>TRBV7-6|TRBJ2-7
CASNPGQASYEQYF
>TRBV5-1|TRBJ2-7
CASSLAGTVSYEQYF
>TRBV18|TRBJ1-1
CASSPHRGPDTEAFF
>TRBV29-1|TRBJ2-3
CSVGSRRSTDTQYF
>TRBV28|TRBJ1-4
CASSSRVSDEKLFF
>TRBV4-1|TRBJ1-1
CASSQPTANTEAFF
>TRBV5-1|TRBJ2-3
CASSLVSSGRTGDTQYF
>TRBV14|TRBJ1-4
CASSQDPTGTQWTNEKLFF
>TRBV28|TRBJ2-5
CASSLLLAGGEETQYF
>TRBV19|TRBJ2-7
CASSITGTPYEQYF
>TRBV6-5|TRBJ1-1
CASSYSWNTEAFF
>TRBV5-1|.
CASSLGTNEQYF
>TRBV11-2|TRBJ2-1
CASSSVDRYNEQFF
>TRBV5-1|TRBJ2-1
CASSFGLAGAYEQFF
>TRBV6-8|TRBJ2-2
CASSYSIDLASGELFF
>TRBV27|TRBJ2-7
CASSPRLGAYEQYF
>TRBV6-5|TRBJ2-7
CASSLWDRNYEQYF
>TRBV7-9|TRBJ1-3
CSSSPPGGTRNTIYF
>TRBV28|TRBJ1-1
CASKGEDTEAFF
>TRBV5-6|TRBJ2-7
CASSLALGQGIGSYEQYF
>TRBV6-5|TRBJ1-5
CASTPGANQPQHF
>TRBV27|TRBJ2-1
CASSPGTGVQGEQFF
>TRBV5-1|TRBJ2-3
CASSWSGMRASTDTQYF
>TRBV9|TRBJ1-5
CASSEGDTGRGNQPQHF
>TRBV27|TRBJ2-3
CASRLRQGGGTDTQYF
>TRBV30|TRBJ2-7
CAWSERAGGPGDEQYF
>TRBV7-2|TRBJ2-5
CASSEWGTSGRETQYF
>TRBV28|TRBJ2-7
CASSINVLAGEHF